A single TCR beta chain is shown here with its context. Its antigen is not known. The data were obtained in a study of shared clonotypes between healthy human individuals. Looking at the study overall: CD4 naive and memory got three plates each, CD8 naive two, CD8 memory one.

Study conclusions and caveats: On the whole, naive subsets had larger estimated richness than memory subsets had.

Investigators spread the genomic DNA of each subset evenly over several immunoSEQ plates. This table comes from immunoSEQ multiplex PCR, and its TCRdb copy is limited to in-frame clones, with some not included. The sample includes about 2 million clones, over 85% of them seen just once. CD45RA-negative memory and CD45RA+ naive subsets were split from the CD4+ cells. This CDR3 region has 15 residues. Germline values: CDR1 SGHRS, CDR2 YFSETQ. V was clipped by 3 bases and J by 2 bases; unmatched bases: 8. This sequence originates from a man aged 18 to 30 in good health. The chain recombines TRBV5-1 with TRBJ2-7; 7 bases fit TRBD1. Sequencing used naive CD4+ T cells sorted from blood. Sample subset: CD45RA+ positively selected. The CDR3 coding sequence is TGCGCCAGCAGCTGGGCCGGGACAGATACCTACGAGCAGTACTTC. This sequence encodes CASSWAGTDTYEQYF.